Shown below are 30 T cell receptor beta chains from a single sample sequenced in a study of cytomegalovirus exposure and HLA in healthy donors (dated by TCRdb to about 2017). Libraries were constructed by the immunoSEQ multiplex PCR assay. A mixture of 60 forward primers for TCR Vbeta segments and 13 reverse primers for TCR Jbeta segments was used in the multiplex PCR. What TCRdb holds here is the immuneACCESS table cut down to in-frame rearrangements. Part of the clones is not present; checked against another copy, under half of the missing clones reflect an unresolved V gene, and the others are unexplained. Recorded for this sample are 200,000 to 250,000 clones; about 80% of them occurred a single time. 2.7% of the sample lies in the top ten. The sequenced material came from PBMCs. Receptors originate from a woman aged 55-70 years in good health and CMV-seropositive.

The chain carries TRBV7-9 and TRBJ2-1, with D maybe TRBD2 (7 bases). The V and J ends lost 3 bases and 8 bases respectively, with 11 bases between them. This CDR3 has 13 residues. The germline CDR1 and CDR2 sequences are SEHNR and FQNEAQ (reference sequence). The DNA of the CDR3 is TGTGCCAGCAGCTTGGGGGGGCCGGATGAGCAGTTCTTC. It yields the protein CASSLGGPDEQFF.

The table lists this clone with a few counts. The chain has TRBV27 and TRBJ2-6, with D perhaps matching TRBD1 (6 bases). CDR1 is MNHEY, CDR2 SMNVEV, per germline (reference sequence). This CDR3 comprises 16 residues. Trimming removed 8 bases from V and 2 bases from J, with 16 bases in between. The CDR3 nucleotides are TGTGCCAGCGGGGGTACAGGGTTCCCTGGGGCCAACGTCCTGACTTTC. Encoded protein: CASGGTGFPGANVLTF. The full variable domain, in which reference TRBV27 and TRBJ2-6 provide the parts outside the CDR3, is EAQVTQNPRYLITVTGKKLTVTCSQNMNHEYMSWYRQDPGLGLRQIYYSMNVEVTDKGDVPEGYKVSRKEKRNFPLILESPSPNQTSLYFCASGGTGFPGANVLTFGAGSRLTVL.

The rearrangement uses TRBV19 and TRBJ2-5; TRBD2 matches at 8 bases. Germline CDR1 reads LNHDA; CDR2 reads SQIVND (reference sequence). V lost 4 bases, J lost 3 bases, and 4 bases stayed unmatched. The CDR3 totals 14 residues. In nucleotides, the CDR3 is TGTGCCAGTAGTACGACTAGCGAAAAAGAGACCCAGTACTTC. Protein: CASSTTSEKETQYF.

The J gene is TRBJ1-5, the V gene TRBV19; 8 positions agree with TRBD1. The germline V gene encodes CDR1 LNHDA and CDR2 SQIVND (reference sequence). The CDR3 has 14 residues. The ends lost 5 bases at V and 8 bases at J; junction bases unmatched: 8. The CDR3 nucleotides read TGTGCCAGTAGTGTCGACAGGGGAGCGGAGCCCCAGCATTTT. It yields the protein CASSVDRGAEPQHF.

V usage is TRBV14 and J usage is TRBJ2-7; the match to TRBD2 covers 10 bases. The CDR3 consists of 20 residues. Germline trimming cut 0 bases from V and 5 bases from J; bases unmatched to any gene: 19. Germline loops: CDR1 SGHDN, CDR2 FVKESK. DNA for the CDR3: TGTGCCAGCAGCCAAGATTTGCTTGCGTACGTTCTAGCGGGAGTCGACGAGCAGTACTTC. This encodes CASSQDLLAYVLAGVDEQYF. The entire variable domain, with the rest obtained from reference TRBV14 and TRBJ2-7, is as follows: EAGVTQFPSHSVIEKGQTVTLRCDPISGHDNLYWYRRVMGKEIKFLLHFVKESKQDESGMPNNRFLAERTGGTYSTLKVQPAELEDSGVYFCASSQDLLAYVLAGVDEQYFGPGTRLTVT.

V is TRBV9 and J is TRBJ2-2, with D possibly being TRBD2 (6 bases). Deletions cut 0 bases from V and 2 bases from J, with 11 bases between. The CDR3 is 16 amino acids. Germline V gene sequence: CDR1 SGDLS, CDR2 YYNGEE. CDR3 in DNA: TGTGCCAGCAGCGTAGGGGCTAGCGCAAACACCGGGGAGCTGTTTTTT. It codes for CASSVGASANTGELFF.

The V gene is TRBV5-6, the J gene TRBJ1-3; 8 bases are a match to TRBD1. V gave up 3 bases and J gave up 4 bases; unmatched junction bases: 6. CDR3 length: 15 residues. Germline-derived CDR1 and CDR2 are SGHDT and YYEEEE. The CDR3 protein is CASSSHGQGGNTIYF. The CDR3 DNA reads as TGTGCCAGCAGCTCCCACGGACAGGGAGGAAACACCATATATTTT.

V is TRBV9 and J is TRBJ2-4; 10 nucleotides match TRBD1. CDR3 length: 17 amino acids. CDR1 and CDR2 (germline): SGDLS, YYNGEE. Losses at the gene ends were 4 bases for V and 1 base for J; bases not matched to a gene: 8. The CDR3 sequence: CASSTTPGQGAKNIQYF. The DNA of the CDR3 is TGTGCCAGCAGCACAACCCCGGGACAGGGGGCCAAAAACATTCAGTACTTC.

This chain links TRBV30 with TRBJ1-2, with D maybe TRBD1 (6 bases). The CDR3 has 12 residues. The germline gives CDR1 GTSNPN, CDR2 SVGIG (reference sequence). V was shortened by 4 bases and J by 6 bases, with 12 bases between the two germline ends. The CDR3 DNA sequence: TGTGCCTGGATTCAGGACAGCGATGGCTACACCTTC. This sequence encodes CAWIQDSDGYTF.

This clone was counted between two and nine times. The V and J genes are TRBV5-6 and TRBJ2-3; the match to TRBD2 covers 7 bases. Germline V gives CDR1 SGHDT, CDR2 YYEEEE. Trimming at V came to 4 bases and at J to 0 bases, leaving 8 bases not matched to a gene. There are 16 residues in the CDR3. CDR3 amino acids: CASSTISGASTDTQYF. DNA for the CDR3: TGTGCCAGCAGCACCATAAGCGGGGCTAGCACAGATACGCAGTATTTT.

The chain combines TRBV7-9 with TRBJ2-3; perhaps TRBD1 as D (5 bases). The ends were cut back, 4 bases at V and 0 bases at J, with 14 bases in the middle. The V gene's germline CDR1 is SEHNR and CDR2 FQNEAQ (reference sequence). The CDR3 loop spans 16 amino acids. CDR3 nucleotides: TGTGCCAGCAGCTCACGGACATCCCTTAGCACAGATACGCAGTATTTT. It codes for CASSSRTSLSTDTQYF. Full variable domain (outside the CDR3, taken from reference TRBV7-9 and TRBJ2-3): DTGVSQNPRHKITKRGQNVTFRCDPISEHNRLYWYRQTLGQGPEFLTYFQNEAQLEKSRLLSDRFSAERPKGSFSTLEIQRTEQGDSAMYLCASSSRTSLSTDTQYFGPGTRLTVL.

The chain is built from TRBV7-9 and TRBJ1-2; TRBD1 agrees at 8 bases. V trimming: 5 bases; J trimming: 8 bases; junction bases outside the gene matches: 7. This CDR3 is 13 amino acids long. The V gene's germline CDR1 is SEHNR and CDR2 FQNEAQ (reference sequence). Here the CDR3 reads CASSVLTGGGYTF. The CDR3 DNA reads as TGTGCCAGCAGCGTACTCACAGGGGGAGGCTACACCTTC.

In this sample, this clone turned up a few times. This chain joins TRBV2 and TRBJ2-5, with D possibly being TRBD1 (5 bases). CDR3 length equals 13 residues. The V gene's germline CDR1 is SNHLY and CDR2 FYNNEI. Trimming took off 5 bases at V and 5 bases at J, with 12 bases between the two ends. The CDR3 reads CASSKGSLETQYF. CDR3 bases: TGTGCCAGCAGTAAGGGGTCCTTGGAGACCCAGTACTTC.

The sample holds one count of this clone. The chain has TRBV9 and TRBJ2-1; 10 bases match TRBD2. The CDR3 is 19 amino acids. V lost 1 base, J lost 4 bases, and 14 bases stayed unmatched. CDR1 is SGDLS, CDR2 YYNGEE, per germline. As DNA, the CDR3 is TGTGCCAGCAGCGTAATGACTAGCGGGCCCCTGGGAGGATACAATGAGCAGTTCTTC. This translates into CASSVMTSGPLGGYNEQFF.

The rearrangement uses TRBV6-5 and TRBJ2-5; tentative D call: TRBD1 (5 bases). The J call may be in error: the DNA end matches TRBJ2-7 better. The CDR3 runs 14 residues. Germline CDR1 and CDR2: MNHEY and SVGAGI. The CDR3 DNA is TGTGCCAGCAGTTACGACAGTTACTCCTACGAGCAGTACTTC. It codes for CASSYDSYSYEQYF.

The rearrangement uses TRBV10-3 and TRBJ2-1; possibly TRBD2 for D (5 bases). The germline V gene encodes CDR1 ENHRY and CDR2 SYGVKD. Trimming took off 2 bases at V and 5 bases at J, with 7 bases between the two ends. The CDR3 runs 13 residues. CDR3 amino acids: CAISEGLNNEQFF. The CDR3 bases are TGTGCCATCAGTGAGGGACTTAACAATGAGCAGTTCTTC.

This chain uses TRBV19 with TRBJ1-5; 7 bases are shared with TRBD1. The CDR3 loop spans 15 amino acids. Losses at the gene ends were 7 bases for V and 6 bases for J; bases not matched to a gene: 12. CDR1 and CDR2 (germline): LNHDA, SQIVND (reference sequence). The CDR3 loop is CASTPGGRGTQPQHF. Written as DNA, the CDR3 is TGTGCCAGTACCCCCGGGGGCAGGGGGACTCAGCCCCAGCATTTT.

The chain carries TRBV28 and TRBJ1-2, with 7 nucleotides matching TRBD1. Germline CDR1 is MDHEN and CDR2 is SYDVKM. This CDR3 contains 13 residues. V lost 7 bases, J lost 1 base, and 3 bases stayed unmatched. CDR3 region: CASTTGVNYGYTF. The CDR3, as DNA: TGTGCCAGCACCACAGGGGTTAACTATGGCTACACCTTC.

The gene calls are TRBV18 and TRBJ1-1; no clear D gene. The CDR3 consists of 14 residues. CDR1 is KGHSH and CDR2 is LQKENI in the germline V gene. Between the trimmed V and J ends, which lost 5 bases and 1 base, there was a span of 11 bases. CDR3 DNA: TGTGCCAGCTCAAGACGACAAGAGAACACTGAAGCTTTCTTT. Its translation is CASSRRQENTEAFF.

The J gene is TRBJ2-7, the V gene TRBV7-9; possible D gene TRBD2, 7 bases. CDR1 is SEHNR and CDR2 is FQNEAQ in the germline V gene (reference sequence). Trimming stripped 2 bases from V and 2 bases from J, with 13 bases between. The CDR3 is made up of 15 amino acids. The CDR3 DNA is TGTGCCAGCAGCTTACAGGGGACTACCACCTACGAGCAGTACTTC. This gives the protein CASSLQGTTTYEQYF. Supplemented by reference TRBV7-9 and TRBJ2-7, the full variable domain reads DTGVSQNPRHKITKRGQNVTFRCDPISEHNRLYWYRQTLGQGPEFLTYFQNEAQLEKSRLLSDRFSAERPKGSFSTLEIQRTEQGDSAMYLCASSLQGTTTYEQYFGPGTRLTVT.

This clone turned up a few times. The chain links TRBV4-1 to TRBJ1-1; D ambiguous. The CDR3 loop spans 15 amino acids. The germline gives CDR1 MGHRA, CDR2 YSYEKL. The V and J ends lost 0 bases and 6 bases respectively, with 14 bases between them. Here the CDR3 DNA reads TGCGCCAGCAGCCAAGAACCCACCCGTGGCTCTGAAGCTTTCTTT. Protein sequence: CASSQEPTRGSEAFF.

The chain employs TRBV6-5 and TRBJ2-7, with 7 positions matching TRBD1. V shed 8 bases, J shed 4 bases, and the junction held 11 bases outside the gene matches. The CDR3 is made up of 14 amino acids. Per the germline V gene, CDR1 is MNHEY and CDR2 is SVGAGI. CDR3: CASRNRQGRYEQYF. CDR3 coding DNA: TGTGCCAGCCGAAACAGACAGGGAAGGTACGAGCAGTACTTC.

CDR3: CASSPWTSLNEQFF. CDR3 in DNA: TGTGCCAGCAGTCCCTGGACTAGTCTCAATGAGCAGTTCTTC. The rearrangement links TRBV27 to TRBJ2-1; 7 bases are a match to TRBD2. Germline assignment: CDR1 MNHEY and CDR2 SMNVEV (reference sequence). V shed 5 bases, J shed 6 bases, and the junction held 7 bases outside the gene matches. This CDR3 has 14 amino acids.

The chain recombines TRBV10-3 with TRBJ2-2; a possible D gene is TRBD1 (6 bases). The germline V gene encodes CDR1 ENHRY and CDR2 SYGVKD. CDR3 length: 14 residues. V lost 6 bases to trimming and J lost 2 bases, with 10 bases between them. The CDR3 spells CAIRDSANTGELFF. Written as DNA, the CDR3 is TGTGCCATCAGGGACAGCGCCAACACCGGGGAGCTGTTTTTT.

V usage is TRBV28 and J usage is TRBJ1-6; D is possibly TRBD1 (5 bases). V gave up 8 bases and J gave up 6 bases, with 14 bases separating them. This CDR3 spans 14 amino acids. Per the germline V gene, CDR1 is MDHEN and CDR2 is SYDVKM. Here the CDR3 DNA reads TGTGCCAGCGTCGGGGGGAGGATTAATTCACCCCTCCACTTT. Its translation: CASVGGRINSPLHF.

This clone was counted only a few times. V gene TRBV14 combines with J gene TRBJ2-3, with D maybe TRBD2 (6 bases). V shed 2 bases and J shed 1 base, with 13 bases lying between them. CDR3 size: 16 residues. Germline CDR1 reads SGHDN; CDR2 reads FVKESK. As DNA, the CDR3 is TGTGCCAGCAGCCAATGGGCGGGAACAGGCACAGATACGCAGTATTTT. Encoded protein: CASSQWAGTGTDTQYF.

The CDR3 spells CASSLGQGSRYEQYF. In nucleotides, the CDR3 is TGCGCCAGCAGCTTAGGACAGGGGAGTCGGTACGAGCAGTACTTC. V usage is TRBV5-1 and J usage is TRBJ2-7, with TRBD1 identical over 9 bases. V lost 2 bases and J lost 4; bases outside the gene matches: 7. Germline CDR1 SGHRS, CDR2 YFSETQ. The CDR3 has 15 residues.

The chain has TRBV6-1 and TRBJ2-7; D not certain. The CDR3 has 13 amino acids. V was pared by 3 bases and J by 3 bases, with 9 bases between. The germline CDR1 and CDR2 sequences are MNHNS and SASEGT. The CDR3 nucleotides read TGTGCCAGCAGTGAGTTCAGAAACTACGAGCAGTACTTC. Its translation: CASSEFRNYEQYF.

This chain links TRBV4-2 with TRBJ2-7; maybe TRBD2 (5 bases). V lost 8 bases, J lost 1 base, and 15 bases lay in between. In germline, CDR1 is LGHNA, CDR2 YNFKEQ. CDR3 length: 14 residues. Here the CDR3 DNA reads TGTGCCAGCGGGCAGCCCGGGAATTCCTACGAGCAGTACTTC. It yields the protein CASGQPGNSYEQYF.

This chain uses TRBV9 with TRBJ1-4, with 9 positions matching TRBD1. Trimming took 0 bases from V and 5 from J; bases not matched to a gene: 2. Germline-derived CDR1 and CDR2 are SGDLS and YYNGEE. The CDR3 runs to 15 residues. The CDR3 DNA sequence: TGTGCCAGCAGCGTAGCCGGGACAGGGAATGAAAAACTGTTTTTT. Its translation: CASSVAGTGNEKLFF.